This T cell receptor beta chain was sequenced during a study of blood T cell repertoires in COVID-19. The CDR3 extends over 15 amino acids. The germline V gene encodes CDR1 SNHLY and CDR2 FYNNEI. Trimming removed 6 bases from V and 5 bases from J, with 14 bases in between. Produced via immunoSEQ multiplex PCR; TCRdb's table is partial and in-frame only. The sample lists 450,000 to 600,000 clones, roughly 87% occurring once. The chain links TRBV2 to TRBJ1-6, with a weak D call TRBD1 (6 bases). This receptor was taken from a woman aged 18-29 years who had recovered from COVID-19. The source material was PBMCs or T cells enriched from blood (not recorded which). The CDR3 spells CASRFPGTNNSPLHF. The CDR3 coding sequence is TGTGCCAGCAGGTTCCCAGGGACAAATAATTCACCCCTCCACTTT. The entire variable domain, with the rest obtained from reference TRBV2 and TRBJ1-6, is as follows: EPEVTQTPSHQVTQMGQEVILRCVPISNHLYFYWYRQILGQKVEFLVSFYNNEISEKSEIFDDQFSVERPDGSNFTLKIRSTKLEDSAMYFCASRFPGTNNSPLHFGNGTRLTVT.